The TCR beta chain described here comes from a study of T cells after posttransplantation cyclophosphamide. This clone was seen more than once but under ten times. Produced via immunoSEQ multiplex PCR; TCRdb's table is partial and in-frame only. Recorded here are under 45,000 clones, none singletons. This TCR came from a man aged 30 to 45 in good health and a related stem cell transplant donor. The sequenced material came from PBMCs.

This chain's CDR3 is CASSLGGVLTGELFF. The CDR3 DNA follows: TGTGCCAGCAGTTTAGGAGGGGTGCTCACCGGGGAGCTGTTTTTT. This rearrangement joins TRBV28 to TRBJ2-2, with D possibly being TRBD2 (6 bases). This CDR3 region has 15 residues. V was cut by 2 bases and J by 4 bases, with 11 bases left in between. Germline V gene lookup returns CDR1 MDHEN and CDR2 SYDVKM.